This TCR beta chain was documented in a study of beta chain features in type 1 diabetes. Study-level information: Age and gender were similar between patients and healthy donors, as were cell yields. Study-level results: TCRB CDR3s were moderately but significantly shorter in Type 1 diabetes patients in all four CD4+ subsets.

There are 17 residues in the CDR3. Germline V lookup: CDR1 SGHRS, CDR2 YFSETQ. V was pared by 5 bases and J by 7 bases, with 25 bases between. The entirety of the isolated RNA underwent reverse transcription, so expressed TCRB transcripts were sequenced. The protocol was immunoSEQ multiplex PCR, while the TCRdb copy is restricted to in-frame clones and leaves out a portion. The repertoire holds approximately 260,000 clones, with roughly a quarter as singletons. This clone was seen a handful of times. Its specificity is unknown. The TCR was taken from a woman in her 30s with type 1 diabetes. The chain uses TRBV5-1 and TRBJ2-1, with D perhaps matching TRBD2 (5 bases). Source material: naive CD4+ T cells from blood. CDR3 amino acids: CASSSGLGIVGENEQFF. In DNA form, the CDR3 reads TGCGCCAGCAGTTCAGGCCTAGGGATTGTGGGAGAGAATGAGCAGTTCTTC. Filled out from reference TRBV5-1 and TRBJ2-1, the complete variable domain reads KAGVTQTPRYLIKTRGQQVTLSCSPISGHRSVSWYQQTPGQGLQFLFEYFSETQRNKGNFPGRFSGRQFSNSRSEMNVSTLELGDSALYLCASSSGLGIVGENEQFFGPGTRLTVL.